These 8 T cell receptor beta chains share one sample of origin, sequenced in a study of T cells in women clearing cervical HPV infection. TCRdb's copy holds only in-frame clones and misses some; the assay was immunoSEQ multiplex PCR. The ten top clones account for approximately 7.1%, within a sample of about 15,000 clones. Sequenced: blood buffy coat. All receptors derive from a woman aged 18 to 75 with a cervical HPV16 infection that either progressed to CIN3+ or cleared (not recorded which).

To note about this clone: The CDR3 end is not reached by the read, which stops 3 residues before it; the germline J gene fills it in. This chain connects TRBV19 to TRBJ2-3; perhaps TRBD2 as D (6 bases). The V gene's germline CDR1 is LNHDA and CDR2 SQIVND (reference sequence). Trimming pared 3 bases from V and 5 bases from J, leaving 12 bases between. The CDR3 has 14 amino acids. CDR3 bases read: TGTGCCAGTAGTATTGGCCTGGGGGGAGATACG. Its protein is CASSIGLGGDT. The full CDR3 protein is CASSIGLGGDTQYF.

A word on this clone: The CDR3 end lies 3 residues beyond the end of the read and is filled in from the germline J gene. The gene calls are TRBV7-8 and TRBJ2-3; D not resolved. Germline V gene lookup returns CDR1 SGHVS and CDR2 FQNEAQ. CDR3 length equals 16 residues. The part of the CDR3 DNA that was read is TGTGCCAGCAGCTTAGCGCGAGTAATGGGCAATCAGCCG. Translating gives CASSLARVMGNQP. The entire CDR3 protein reads CASSLARVMGNQPQYF.

Turning to this clone: The read ends 3 residues shy of where the CDR3 ends; the end is completed using the germline J gene. J is TRBJ1-2 and V is TRBV20-1, with D possibly matching TRBD1 (6 bases). V lost 6 bases to trimming and J lost 2 bases, with 13 bases between them. Germline values: CDR1 DFQATT, CDR2 SNEGSKA (reference sequence). The CDR3 runs to 13 residues. CDR3 in amino acids: CSATRQANYGYTF. The sequenced part of the CDR3 DNA is TGCAGTGCGACACGACAGGCAAACTATGGC.

The CDR3 DNA, read in part, is TGTGCCAGCAGCCAACTATCTAGCGGCCTACCCTATAGGGGCAATGAG. Its protein is CASSQLSSGLPYRGNE. The complete CDR3 protein is CASSQLSSGLPYRGNEQFF. This chain joins TRBV14 and TRBJ2-1, with 7 bases lining up with TRBD2. The missing CDR3 end, 3 residues past where the read stops, is filled in from the germline J gene. Trimming took 2 bases from V and 6 from J; bases not matched to a gene: 19. The length of the CDR3 is 19 residues. Germline V gene data show CDR1 as SGHDN and CDR2 as FVKESK.

As concerns this clone: The read terminates 3 residues ahead of where the CDR3 ends, so the germline J gene completes it. The chain combines TRBV7-6 with TRBJ1-2, with D possibly being TRBD1 (5 bases). CDR3 size: 16 residues. Germline V gives CDR1 SGHVS, CDR2 FNYEAQ. This chain's CDR3 is CASSYGTSGHSYDYTF. The covered CDR3 bases are TGTGCCAGCAGTTATGGGACTAGCGGGCACTCCTACGAC.

Regarding this clone: The CDR3 goes on 3 residues after the read ends, and that part is filled in from the germline J gene. This rearrangement joins TRBV20-1 to TRBJ2-7, with TRBD2 matching 9 bases. Trimming removed 6 bases from V and 5 bases from J; junction bases left unmatched: 11. Germline CDR1 is DFQATT and CDR2 is SNEGSKA (reference sequence). The CDR3 runs 14 residues. CDR3 DNA, as far as it was read: TGCAGTGCAGCCCAATCGTCTAGCGGGGACGAG. This encodes CSAAQSSSGDE. The CDR3, in full, reads CSAAQSSSGDEQYF.

Concerning this clone itself: The read halts 3 residues ahead of the CDR3 end, with the missing end drawn from the germline J gene. The chain links TRBV7-2 to TRBJ2-2; D uncertain. Germline loops: CDR1 SGHTA, CDR2 FQGNSA. This CDR3 contains 13 residues. Partial CDR3 DNA: TGTGCCAGCAGCAAACGGTATAATTCACCG. Translating gives CASSKRYNSP. The CDR3 in full is CASSKRYNSPLFF. The full variable domain, with the rest looked up from reference TRBV7-2 and TRBJ2-2, is GAGVSQSPSNKVTEKGKDVELRCDPISGHTALYWYRQSLGQGLEFLIYFQGNSAPDKSGLPSDRFSAERTGGSVSTLTIQRTQQEDSAVYLCASSKRYNSPLFFGEGSRLTVL.

With regard to this clone: The CDR3 extends 3 residues past the end of the read, so its final part is completed from the germline J gene. This chain connects TRBV20-1 to TRBJ2-5, with 7 bases that match TRBD2. There are 14 residues in the CDR3. V was clipped by 6 bases and J by 7 bases; unmatched bases: 14. The germline V gene encodes CDR1 DFQATT and CDR2 SNEGSKA (reference sequence). The part of the CDR3 DNA that was read is TGCAGTGCCAGCGGGACTTCCCAAAAGACGACC. This gives the protein CSASGTSQKTT. The whole CDR3 reads CSASGTSQKTTQYF.